The present TCR beta chain was sequenced within a study of blood T cell repertoires in COVID-19. Overall study: Acute and convalescent COVID-19 samples came from the United States, Italy and Spain. The analysed material was cDNA or gDNA that came from T cells, B-cell-depleted T cells, or PBMCs.

Germline CDR1 and CDR2: MNHEY and SVGAGI. CDR3 length: 16 amino acids. Trimming cost V 3 bases and J 4 bases, with 19 bases left between them. Generated by immunoSEQ multiplex PCR, the TCRdb table keeps only in-frame clones and is missing some. The sample yields under 300,000 clones, more than 85% seen once. The source is an older woman with active or convalescent COVID-19. The genes are TRBV6-5 and TRBJ2-7; TRBD2 might be the D (7 bases). The sequenced sample consisted of peripheral blood. The CDR3 here is CASSYGGAIPGYEQYF. The CDR3 DNA reads TGTGCCAGCAGTTATGGGGGGGCTATCCCTGGGTACGAGCAGTACTTC.